This T cell receptor beta chain is from a study of T cell repertoires in cytomegalovirus infection. Study details: Well-studied HLA-B-restricted epitopes and recently identified HLA-C-restricted epitopes of CMV were both used in the study. Shared public TCR beta signatures pointed to both CMV infection and a matching HLA type.

Remarks on this clonotype: As yet, its antigen is unknown.

MiXCR was run by TCRdb on the reads, yielding one entry per CDR3 protein. This sample yields tens of thousands of distinct CDR3 sequences, of which 40% are seen a single time; more than 80% belongs to the top ten. Study results and limitations: Across the ex vivo response, the dominant clonotypes were HLA-C-restricted CMV-specific TCR beta clonotypes.

The sequence came from a human donor in good health (CMV status not recorded). Some clones in this sample may be carry-over from other donors' samples. The starting material was CD8+ T cells from cultured PBMCs, obtained from culture after CMV antigen stimulation.

As DNA, the CDR3 is TGTGCCAGCAGTCTTAACTATGGCTACACCTTC. Protein sequence: CASSLNYGYTF. The genes are TRBV2 and TRBJ1-2; D unresolved. There are 11 residues in the CDR3. The germline CDR1 and CDR2 sequences are SNHLY and FYNNEI. The V gene lost 5 bases and the J gene lost 1 base, with 2 bases spanning the gap.